Listed below are T cell receptor beta chains from one sample, sequenced in a study of T cell repertoires in cytomegalovirus infection. TCRdb reprocessed the reads via MiXCR and lists one record per CDR3 protein. Of roughly 920,000 distinct CDR3 sequences detected, around 32% appear once; the ten largest clones hold more than 13%. Their specific antigens are unknown. This specimen consisted of cultured CD8+ T cells from PBMCs, obtained from culture after CMV antigen stimulation. The receptors shown here come from a human donor in good health (CMV status not recorded). Some clones in this sample may be carry-over from other donors' samples. CDR3s include the opening cysteine and the closing phenylalanine or tryptophan. D genes are given only for firm matches. Some rows have no size entry. The others give once, few or many, or a class for an expanded clone.

j_gene,abundance,v_gene,d_gene,CDR3aa,CDR3nt
TRBJ1-1,.,TRBV12-3/TRBV12-4,.,CASSLGKPEAFF,TGTGCCAGCAGTTTGGGCAAACCTGAAGCTTTCTTT
TRBJ2-3,many,TRBV7-2,TRBD2,CASSLVGGGGARGADTQYF,TGTGCCAGCAGCTTAGTAGGGGGCGGGGGGGCCCGGGGGGCAGATACGCAGTATTTT
TRBJ2-7,.,TRBV6-1,.,CASSEGDWESYEQYF,TGTGCCAGCAGTGAAGGGGACTGGGAAAGCTACGAGCAGTACTTC
TRBJ1-1,few,TRBV4-3,.,CASSQGVISNTEAFF,TGCGCCAGCAGCCAAGGGGTCATTTCGAACACTGAAGCTTTCTTT
TRBJ2-7,.,TRBV27,TRBD1,CASSFFPRQGWGYEQYF,TGTGCCAGCAGTTTCTTCCCCCGACAGGGTTGGGGCTACGAGCAGTACTTC
TRBJ2-1,.,TRBV9,TRBD2,CASSVDIGGSYNEQFF,TGTGCCAGCAGCGTAGACATCGGGGGGTCCTACAATGAGCAGTTCTTC
TRBJ2-2,many,TRBV7-7,TRBD1,CALMGQGARGGELFF,TGTGCTCTAATGGGACAGGGGGCGCGAGGCGGGGAGCTGTTTTTT
TRBJ1-4,few,TRBV7-6,.,CASSLRAGEKLFF,TGTGCCAGCAGCTTAAGAGCGGGTGAAAAACTGTTTTTT
TRBJ2-1,.,TRBV7-3,TRBD2,CASSLKPAGDLYNEQFF,TGTGCCAGCAGCTTAAAACCAGCGGGGGATCTCTACAATGAGCAGTTCTTC
TRBJ2-3,few,TRBV24-1,TRBD2,CATSDTSGGPQPYTQYF,TGTGCCACCAGTGACACAAGCGGGGGGCCCCAACCCTATACGCAGTATTTT
TRBJ2-4,.,TRBV4-1,.,CASSQDKGRGSKNIQYF,TGCGCCAGCAGCCAAGATAAAGGCAGGGGTTCCAAAAACATTCAGTACTTC
TRBJ1-2,few,TRBV11-2,TRBD1,CASSPSDRVRIYGYTF,TGTGCCAGCAGCCCGTCGGACAGGGTGCGAATCTATGGCTACACCTTC
TRBJ2-3,.,TRBV4-2,TRBD2,CASSRTLAGGLTDTQYF,TGTGCCAGCAGCCGCACGCTAGCGGGGGGGCTGACAGATACGCAGTATTTT
TRBJ2-3,few,TRBV5-6,TRBD2,CASSSPPGLATDTQYF,TGTGCCAGCAGCTCGCCCCCGGGACTAGCGACAGATACGCAGTATTTT
TRBJ2-1,.,TRBV28,TRBD1,CASSPWTGYDEQFF,TGTGCCAGCAGTCCGTGGACAGGGTACGATGAGCAGTTCTTC
TRBJ2-1,few,TRBV6-2/TRBV6-3,.,CASSYFTGGSSYNEQFF,TGTGCCAGCAGTTATTTTACAGGAGGTAGCTCCTACAATGAGCAGTTCTTC
TRBJ1-1,.,TRBV10-3,TRBD1,CAISDPPRDRNTEAFF,TGTGCCATCAGTGACCCTCCCAGGGACAGGAACACTGAAGCTTTCTTT
TRBJ2-7,.,TRBV29-1,.,CSVEGNRGSTYEQYF,TGCAGCGTTGAAGGGAATAGGGGGTCGACCTACGAGCAGTACTTC
TRBJ2-1,.,TRBV6-6,.,CASTDTRERNNEQFF,TGTGCCAGCACCGATACTAGAGAGCGCAACAATGAGCAGTTCTTC
TRBJ1-5,.,TRBV19,.,CASSILQVSNQPQHF,TGTGCCAGTAGTATTCTGCAGGTTAGCAATCAGCCCCAGCATTTT
TRBJ1-1,.,TRBV6-5,.,CASSSHRATVAFF,TGTGCCAGCAGTTCGCACAGGGCCACTGTAGCTTTCTTT
TRBJ2-3,few,TRBV11-3,TRBD2,CASSLGPAGGTSFTDTQYF,TGTGCCAGCAGCTTAGGTCCAGCGGGGGGTACATCTTTCACAGATACGCAGTATTTT
TRBJ2-5,.,TRBV4-1,TRBD2,CASSQLAGGYGETQYF,TGCGCCAGCAGCCAACTAGCGGGGGGGTACGGAGAGACCCAGTACTTC
TRBJ1-2,.,TRBV14,.,CASSPGLSTIYGYTF,TGTGCCAGCAGCCCAGGCCTCTCTACGATCTATGGCTACACCTTC
TRBJ1-6,many,TRBV19,TRBD1,CASSIRSGQRNSPLHF,TGTGCCAGTAGTATTCGATCGGGACAGCGGAATTCACCCCTCCACTTT
TRBJ1-6,few,TRBV6-5,.,CASSYSRQIFPNNLYNSPLHF,TGTGCCAGCAGTTACTCGAGACAGATATTTCCGAACAACCTTTATAATTCACCCCTCCACTTT
TRBJ2-3,.,TRBV29-1,.,CSVLSTDTQYF,TGCAGCGTTCTCAGCACAGATACGCAGTATTTT
TRBJ2-7,.,TRBV6-1,.,CASSELYKAPVYEQYF,TGTGCCAGCAGTGAACTTTATAAGGCACCTGTCTACGAGCAGTACTTC
TRBJ1-1,.,TRBV6-8,.,CASSYHWGRAFEAFF,TGTGCCAGCAGTTACCATTGGGGCAGGGCGTTTGAAGCTTTCTTT
TRBJ2-1,.,TRBV15,.,CATEGINVAYNEQFF,TGTGCCACCGAAGGAATTAACGTCGCCTACAATGAGCAGTTCTTC
TRBJ2-1,.,TRBV5-5,TRBD2,CASSLFSGGSGEQFF,TGTGCCAGCAGCTTGTTTAGCGGGGGAAGTGGTGAGCAGTTCTTC
TRBJ2-5,few,TRBV10-3,.,CAISESTLEGETQYF,TGTGCCATCAGTGAGTCGACTCTCGAGGGAGAGACCCAGTACTTC
TRBJ2-2,few,TRBV7-9,TRBD2,CASSLSGGSGELFF,TGTGCCAGCAGCTTAAGCGGGGGATCCGGGGAGCTGTTTTTT
TRBJ2-2,few,TRBV3-1,TRBD1,CASSQDRVFRNTGELFF,TGTGCCAGCAGCCAGGACAGGGTTTTTAGGAACACCGGGGAGCTGTTTTTT
TRBJ1-1,.,TRBV6-2/TRBV6-3,.,CASNYMQFTEAFF,TGTGCCAGCAATTACATGCAGTTCACTGAAGCTTTCTTT
TRBJ2-7,.,TRBV27,TRBD1,CASSFRTGDYYEQYF,TGTGCCAGCAGTTTTCGGACAGGGGATTACTACGAGCAGTACTTC
TRBJ2-2,.,TRBV7-9,.,CATTQGRNTGELFF,TGTGCCACCACCCAGGGGCGTAACACCGGGGAGCTGTTTTTT
TRBJ2-7,few,TRBV5-6,TRBD1,CASSHGTAYEQYF,TGTGCCAGCAGCCATGGGACAGCCTACGAGCAGTACTTC
TRBJ1-2,.,TRBV7-6,TRBD1,CASSLSWGQGAGGYTF,TGTGCCAGCAGCTTGAGTTGGGGACAGGGGGCCGGTGGCTACACCTTC
TRBJ1-5,.,TRBV25-1,.,CASRAENQPQHF,TGTGCCAGCAGGGCAGAAAATCAGCCCCAGCATTTT
TRBJ2-7,few,TRBV6-5,.,CASSYSDGTYEQYF,TGTGCCAGCAGTTACTCCGACGGGACCTACGAGCAGTACTTC
TRBJ2-1,.,TRBV5-6,TRBD1,CASSSGTGGTEQFF,TGTGCCAGCAGCTCTGGGACAGGGGGCACCGAGCAGTTCTTC
TRBJ1-2,many,TRBV7-2,TRBD1,CASSSGQGFRYGYTF,TGTGCCAGCAGCTCGGGACAGGGATTTCGATATGGCTACACCTTC
TRBJ2-2,few,TRBV27,.,CASSLSMSPGTSRNTGELFF,TGTGCCAGCAGTTTATCAATGAGTCCGGGGACGAGTAGGAACACCGGGGAGCTGTTTTTT
TRBJ1-1,.,TRBV28,.,CASTRTPQGEAFF,TGTGCCAGCACACGGACACCCCAAGGAGAAGCTTTCTTT
TRBJ2-2,few,TRBV27,TRBD2,CASSLRTSGGELFF,TGTGCCAGCAGTCTAAGGACTAGCGGGGGGGAGCTGTTTTTT
TRBJ1-1,few,TRBV12-5,TRBD1,CASDSGGGRPFF,TGTGCTAGTGACTCAGGGGGGGGGAGACCTTTCTTT
TRBJ1-2,.,TRBV7-2,TRBD1,CASSRGTGLDSNYGYTF,TGTGCCAGCAGCCGCGGGACAGGGTTAGATAGTAACTATGGCTACACCTTC
TRBJ1-2,few,TRBV11-2,.,CASSLGLASGGYTF,TGTGCCAGCAGCTTAGGGCTCGCGTCCGGTGGCTACACCTTC